The entry below gives a single T cell receptor (beta chain) sequence along with its context. Only in-frame clones appear in the TCRdb table, and some are missing; sequencing was by immunoSEQ multiplex PCR. Altogether over 200,000 clones are present, approximately 85% being singletons, with the ten largest covering less than 2.5%. The record originates from a study of blood T cell repertoires in COVID-19. Germline V gene sequence: CDR1 LNHDA, CDR2 SQIVND (reference sequence). This CDR3 is 11 amino acids long. V was shortened by 5 bases and J by 8 bases, with 9 bases between the two germline ends. Enrolled through a virtual design, the participants were between roughly 18 and 90 years of age and came from 24 US areas. Grouping used clinical history reported by participants in a survey and questionnaire. Donors in Cohort 3 who had recovered were those with two negative PCRs, healthcare professional clearance, or resolution of their symptoms.

The clonotype originates from a woman aged 50 to 65 who had recovered from COVID-19. This chain connects TRBV19 to TRBJ1-1; no firm D call. Material: PBMCs or T cells enriched from blood (not recorded which). CDR3 bases: TGTGCCAGTAGTTCCCGACAAGAAGCTTTCTTT. It is translated as CASSSRQEAFF.